This TCR beta chain originates from a study of response to subunit inactivated influenza vaccine. The length of the CDR3 is 13 residues. The germline V and J ends were trimmed by 6 bases and 6 bases, with 14 bases remaining between them. Germline V gene sequence: CDR1 SEHNR, CDR2 FQNEAQ (reference sequence). Using its own MiXCR run on the RT-PCR reads, TCRdb lists one record per CDR3 protein. The sample shows more than 450,000 distinct CDR3 sequences, roughly 12% of them seen only once. Study conclusions and caveats: Authors proposed each seasonal influenza vaccination draws in few new T cells.

A remark on this clonotype: Its antigen is still unknown.

This material consisted of PBMCs from blood, taken on the day of vaccination. This receptor was identified in a middle-aged man who received an inactivated influenza vaccine. The V call is TRBV7-9, the J call TRBJ1-1, with D possibly matching TRBD1 (5 bases). The CDR3 here is CASRPTRDPEAFF. The CDR3 region has the DNA TGTGCCAGCAGACCGACGCGGGACCCTGAAGCTTTCTTT.